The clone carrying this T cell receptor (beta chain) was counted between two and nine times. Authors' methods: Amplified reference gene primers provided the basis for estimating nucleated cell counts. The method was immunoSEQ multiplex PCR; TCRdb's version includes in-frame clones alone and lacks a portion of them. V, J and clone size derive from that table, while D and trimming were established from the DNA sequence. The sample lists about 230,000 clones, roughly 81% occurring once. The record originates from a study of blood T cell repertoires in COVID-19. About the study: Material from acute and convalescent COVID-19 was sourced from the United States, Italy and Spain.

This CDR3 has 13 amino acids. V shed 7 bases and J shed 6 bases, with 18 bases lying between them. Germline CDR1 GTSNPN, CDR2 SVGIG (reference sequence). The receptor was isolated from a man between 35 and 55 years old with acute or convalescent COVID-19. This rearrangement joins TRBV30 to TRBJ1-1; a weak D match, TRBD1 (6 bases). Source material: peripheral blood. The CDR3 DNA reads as TGTGCCTTTGGGGGGGGGCAGGGATCTGAAGCTTTCTTT. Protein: CAFGGGQGSEAFF.